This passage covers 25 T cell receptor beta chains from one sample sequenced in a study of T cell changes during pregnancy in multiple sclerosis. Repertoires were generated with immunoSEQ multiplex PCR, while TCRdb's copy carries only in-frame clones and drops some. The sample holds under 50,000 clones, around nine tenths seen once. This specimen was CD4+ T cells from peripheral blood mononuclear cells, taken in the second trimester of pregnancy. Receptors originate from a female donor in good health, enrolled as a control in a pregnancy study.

CDR3 bases: TGTGCCAGCAGCTTCGGGGGGCTGGGCGGGGAGCTGTTTTTT. Translation: CASSFGGLGGELFF. V is TRBV11-3 and J is TRBJ2-2; a possible D gene is TRBD2 (7 bases). This CDR3 region has 14 residues. CDR1 and CDR2 (germline): SGHNT, YENEEA. V lost 3 bases, J lost 7 bases, and 12 bases lay in between.

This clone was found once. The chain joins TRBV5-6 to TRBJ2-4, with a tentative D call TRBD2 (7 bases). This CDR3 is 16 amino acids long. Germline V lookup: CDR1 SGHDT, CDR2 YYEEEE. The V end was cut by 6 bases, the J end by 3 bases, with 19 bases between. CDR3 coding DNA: TGTGCCAGCACCCTGAGGGGGGGGCGAGGCAAAAACATTCAGTACTTC. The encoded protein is CASTLRGGRGKNIQYF.

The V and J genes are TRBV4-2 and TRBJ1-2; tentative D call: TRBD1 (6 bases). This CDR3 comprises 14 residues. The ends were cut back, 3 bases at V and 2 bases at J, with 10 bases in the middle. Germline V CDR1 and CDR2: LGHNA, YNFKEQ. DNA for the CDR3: TGTGCCAGCAGCCAGCAACAGGGAAACTATGGCTACACCTTC. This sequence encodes CASSQQQGNYGYTF.

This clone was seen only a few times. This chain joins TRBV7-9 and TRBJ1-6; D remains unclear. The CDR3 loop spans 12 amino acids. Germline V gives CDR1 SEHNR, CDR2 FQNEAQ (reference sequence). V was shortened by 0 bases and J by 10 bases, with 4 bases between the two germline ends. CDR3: CASSLARSPLHF. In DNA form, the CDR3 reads TGTGCCAGCAGCTTAGCGCGCTCACCCCTCCACTTT.

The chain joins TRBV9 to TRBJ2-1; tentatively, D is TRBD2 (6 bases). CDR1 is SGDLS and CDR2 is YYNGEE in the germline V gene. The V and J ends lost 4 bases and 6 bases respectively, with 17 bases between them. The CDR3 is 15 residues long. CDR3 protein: CASSSGDVTVNEQFF. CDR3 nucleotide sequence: TGTGCCAGCAGCTCGGGGGATGTGACGGTCAATGAGCAGTTCTTC.

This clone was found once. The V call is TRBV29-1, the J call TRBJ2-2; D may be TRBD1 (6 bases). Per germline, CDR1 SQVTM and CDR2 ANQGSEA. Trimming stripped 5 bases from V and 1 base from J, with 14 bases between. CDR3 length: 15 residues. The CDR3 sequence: CSVRLWTENTGELFF. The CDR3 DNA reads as TGCAGCGTTAGGTTGTGGACAGAGAACACCGGGGAGCTGTTTTTT.

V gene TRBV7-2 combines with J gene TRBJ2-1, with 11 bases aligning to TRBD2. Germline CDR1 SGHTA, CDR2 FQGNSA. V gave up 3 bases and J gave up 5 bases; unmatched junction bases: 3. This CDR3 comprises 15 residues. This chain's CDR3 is CASSLTSGVNNEQFF. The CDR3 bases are TGTGCCAGCAGCTTGACTAGCGGGGTTAACAATGAGCAGTTCTTC. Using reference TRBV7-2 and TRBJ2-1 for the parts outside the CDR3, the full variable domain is GAGVSQSPSNKVTEKGKDVELRCDPISGHTALYWYRQSLGQGLEFLIYFQGNSAPDKSGLPSDRFSAERTGGSVSTLTIQRTQQEDSAVYLCASSLTSGVNNEQFFGPGTRLTVL.

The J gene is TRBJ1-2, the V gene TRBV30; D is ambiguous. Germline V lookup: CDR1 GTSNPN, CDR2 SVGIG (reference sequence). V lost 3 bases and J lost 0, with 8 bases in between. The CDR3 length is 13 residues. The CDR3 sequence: CAWRYSSNYGYTF. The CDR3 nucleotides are TGTGCCTGGAGATACAGCTCTAACTATGGCTACACCTTC.

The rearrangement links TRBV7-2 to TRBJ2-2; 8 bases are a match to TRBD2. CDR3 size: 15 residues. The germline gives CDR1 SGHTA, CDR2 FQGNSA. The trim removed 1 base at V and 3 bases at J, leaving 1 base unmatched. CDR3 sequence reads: CASSLDGGDTGELFF. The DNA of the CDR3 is TGTGCCAGCAGCTTAGACGGGGGGGACACCGGGGAGCTGTTTTTT.

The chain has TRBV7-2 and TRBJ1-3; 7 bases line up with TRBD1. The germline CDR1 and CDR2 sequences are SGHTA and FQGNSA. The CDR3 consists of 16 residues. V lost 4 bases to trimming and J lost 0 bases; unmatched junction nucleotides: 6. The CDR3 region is CASSSVDRSSGNTIYF. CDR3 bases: TGTGCCAGCAGCTCAGTGGACAGGAGCTCTGGAAACACCATATATTTT. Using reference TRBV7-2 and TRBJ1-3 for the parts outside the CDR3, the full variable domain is GAGVSQSPSNKVTEKGKDVELRCDPISGHTALYWYRQSLGQGLEFLIYFQGNSAPDKSGLPSDRFSAERTGGSVSTLTIQRTQQEDSAVYLCASSSVDRSSGNTIYFGEGSWLTVV.

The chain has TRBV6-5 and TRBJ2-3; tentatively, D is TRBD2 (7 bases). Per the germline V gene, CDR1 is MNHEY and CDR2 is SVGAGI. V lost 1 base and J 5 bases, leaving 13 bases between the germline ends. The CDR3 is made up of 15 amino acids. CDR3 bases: TGTGCCAGCAGTTACTTCGGGGGCGGGGGAGATACGCAGTATTTT. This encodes CASSYFGGGGDTQYF.

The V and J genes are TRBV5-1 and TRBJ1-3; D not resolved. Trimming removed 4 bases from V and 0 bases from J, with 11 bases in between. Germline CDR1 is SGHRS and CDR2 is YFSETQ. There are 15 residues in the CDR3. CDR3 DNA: TGCGCCAGCAGCGCCGGAGGGCACTCTGGAAACACCATATATTTT. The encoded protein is CASSAGGHSGNTIYF.

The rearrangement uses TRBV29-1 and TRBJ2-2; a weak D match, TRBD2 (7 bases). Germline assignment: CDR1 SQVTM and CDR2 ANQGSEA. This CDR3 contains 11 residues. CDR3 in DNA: TGCTCCGGGGGGCAGGGCGGGGAGCTGTTTTTT. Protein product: CSGGQGGELFF.

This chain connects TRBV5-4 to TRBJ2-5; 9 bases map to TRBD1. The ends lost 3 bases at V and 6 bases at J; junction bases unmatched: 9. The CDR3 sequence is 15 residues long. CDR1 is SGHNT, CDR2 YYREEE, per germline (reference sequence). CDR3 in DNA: TGTGCCAGCAGCTCCACAGGACAGGGGACGAAGACCCAGTACTTC. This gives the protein CASSSTGQGTKTQYF. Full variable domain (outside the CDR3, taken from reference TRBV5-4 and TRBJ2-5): ETGVTQSPTHLIKTRGQQVTLRCSSQSGHNTVSWYQQALGQGPQFIFQYYREEENGRGNFPPRFSGLQFPNYSSELNVNALELDDSALYLCASSSTGQGTKTQYFGPGTRLLVL.

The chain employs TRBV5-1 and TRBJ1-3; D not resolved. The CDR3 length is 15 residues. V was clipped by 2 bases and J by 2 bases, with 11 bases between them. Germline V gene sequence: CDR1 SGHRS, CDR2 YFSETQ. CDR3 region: CASSLAGAAGNTIYF. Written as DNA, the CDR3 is TGCGCCAGCAGCTTAGCGGGCGCGGCTGGAAACACCATATATTTT. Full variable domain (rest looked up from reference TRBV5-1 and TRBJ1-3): KAGVTQTPRYLIKTRGQQVTLSCSPISGHRSVSWYQQTPGQGLQFLFEYFSETQRNKGNFPGRFSGRQFSNSRSEMNVSTLELGDSALYLCASSLAGAAGNTIYFGEGSWLTVV.

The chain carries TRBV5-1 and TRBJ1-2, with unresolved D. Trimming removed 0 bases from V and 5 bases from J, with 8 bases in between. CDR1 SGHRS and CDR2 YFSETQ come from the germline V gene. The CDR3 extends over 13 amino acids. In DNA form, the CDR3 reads TGCGCCAGCAGCTTGGCCGCGGGTTATGGCTACACCTTC. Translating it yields CASSLAAGYGYTF.

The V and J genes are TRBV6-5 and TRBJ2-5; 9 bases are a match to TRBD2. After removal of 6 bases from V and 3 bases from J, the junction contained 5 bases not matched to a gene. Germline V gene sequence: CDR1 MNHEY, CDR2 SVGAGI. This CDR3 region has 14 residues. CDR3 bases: TGTGCCAGCAGACCGGGACTAGCCGAAGAGACCCAGTACTTC. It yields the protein CASRPGLAEETQYF.

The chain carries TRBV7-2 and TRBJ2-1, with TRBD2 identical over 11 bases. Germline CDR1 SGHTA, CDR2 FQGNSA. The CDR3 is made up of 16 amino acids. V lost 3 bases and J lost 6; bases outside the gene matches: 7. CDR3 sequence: CASSFTGTSGFNEQFF. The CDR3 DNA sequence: TGTGCCAGCAGCTTTACCGGGACTAGCGGCTTCAATGAGCAGTTCTTC.

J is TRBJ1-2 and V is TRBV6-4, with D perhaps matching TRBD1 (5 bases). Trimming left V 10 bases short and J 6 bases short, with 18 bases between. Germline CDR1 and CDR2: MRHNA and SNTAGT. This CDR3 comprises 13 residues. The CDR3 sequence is CATRGDRIDGYTF. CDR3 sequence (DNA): TGTGCCACCCGGGGGGACCGGATTGATGGCTACACCTTC.

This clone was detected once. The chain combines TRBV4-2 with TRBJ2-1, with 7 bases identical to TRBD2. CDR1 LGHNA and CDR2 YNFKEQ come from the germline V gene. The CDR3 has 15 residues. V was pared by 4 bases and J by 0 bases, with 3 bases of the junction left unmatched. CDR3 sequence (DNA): TGTGCCAGCAGCCCTCTAGCGGACTCCTACAATGAGCAGTTCTTC. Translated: CASSPLADSYNEQFF.

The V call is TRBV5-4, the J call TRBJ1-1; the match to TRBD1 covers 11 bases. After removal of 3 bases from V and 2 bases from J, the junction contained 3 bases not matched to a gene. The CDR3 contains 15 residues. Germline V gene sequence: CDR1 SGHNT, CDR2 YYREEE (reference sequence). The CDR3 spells CASSSRTGGNTEAFF. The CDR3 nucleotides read TGTGCCAGCAGCTCCAGGACAGGGGGCAACACTGAAGCTTTCTTT.

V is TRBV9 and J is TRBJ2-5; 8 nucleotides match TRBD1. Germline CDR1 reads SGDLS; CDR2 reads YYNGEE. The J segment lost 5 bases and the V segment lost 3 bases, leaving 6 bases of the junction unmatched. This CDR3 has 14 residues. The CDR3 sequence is CASSGTGTGETQYF. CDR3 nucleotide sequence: TGTGCCAGCAGCGGGACCGGGACAGGCGAGACCCAGTACTTC.

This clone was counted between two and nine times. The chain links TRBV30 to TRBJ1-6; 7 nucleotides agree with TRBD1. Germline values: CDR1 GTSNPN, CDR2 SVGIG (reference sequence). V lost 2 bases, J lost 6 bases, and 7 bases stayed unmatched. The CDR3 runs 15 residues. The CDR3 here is CAWSLLQGVNSPLHF. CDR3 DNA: TGTGCCTGGAGTCTCTTGCAGGGGGTTAATTCACCCCTCCACTTT. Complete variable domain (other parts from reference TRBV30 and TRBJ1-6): SQTIHQWPATLVQPVGSPLSLECTVEGTSNPNLYWYRQAAGRGLQLLFYSVGIGQISSEVPQNLSASRPQDRQFILSSKKLLLSDSGFYLCAWSLLQGVNSPLHFGNGTRLTVT.

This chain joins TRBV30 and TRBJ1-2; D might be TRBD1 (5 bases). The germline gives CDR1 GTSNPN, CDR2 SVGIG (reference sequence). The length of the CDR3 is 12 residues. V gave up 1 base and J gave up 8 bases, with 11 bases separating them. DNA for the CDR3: TGTGCCTGGAGTGAGTCAGGGAACGGCTACACCTTC. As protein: CAWSESGNGYTF.

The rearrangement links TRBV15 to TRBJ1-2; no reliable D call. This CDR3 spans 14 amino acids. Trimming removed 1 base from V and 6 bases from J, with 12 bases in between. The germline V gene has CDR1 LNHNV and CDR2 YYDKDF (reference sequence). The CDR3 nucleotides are TGTGCCACCAGCAGAGGGGGTGCGGGTCATGGCTACACCTTC. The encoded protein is CATSRGGAGHGYTF.